The 4 T cell receptor beta chains presented below share a single source sample, sequenced in a study of OX40 agonist ivuxolimab in advanced cancers. Repertoires were generated with immunoSEQ multiplex PCR, while TCRdb's copy carries only in-frame clones and drops some. The table includes about 14,000 clones, around 77% detected once. Sequencing used CD4+ or CD8+ T cells sorted from blood, obtained in a trial of the OX40 agonist ivuxolimab. All receptors come from an adult with an advanced solid tumor such as melanoma, head and neck, liver or kidney cancer.

This clone was seen a handful of times. The junction does not match germline at one end; this may be a read error. The chain couples TRBV2 to TRBJ1-4, with no clear D. The germline gives CDR1 SNHLY, CDR2 FYNNEI. This CDR3 has 11 amino acids. CDR3 protein: CASSDQTTLVF. The CDR3 region has the DNA TGTGCCAGCAGCGACCAAACAACCCTAGTATTT.

The chain combines TRBV6-5 with TRBJ2-3; TRBD1 matches at 8 bases. The CDR3 covers 15 residues. With V trimmed by 2 bases and J by 2 bases, 3 bases remained unmatched. Germline V lookup: CDR1 MNHEY, CDR2 SVGAGI. The CDR3 region is CASSYGQGATDTQYF. DNA for the CDR3: TGTGCCAGCAGTTACGGGCAGGGGGCCACAGATACGCAGTATTTT.

This rearrangement joins TRBV4-2 to TRBJ2-1; TRBD2 matches at 7 bases. After removal of 2 bases from V and 8 bases from J, the junction contained 3 bases not matched to a gene. The germline CDR1 and CDR2 sequences are LGHNA and YNFKEQ. The CDR3 runs 13 residues. The CDR3 loop is CASSQLTSYEQFF. The CDR3 nucleotides are TGTGCCAGCAGCCAATTGACTAGCTATGAGCAGTTCTTC.

The chain couples TRBV9 to TRBJ1-1; D unresolved. This CDR3 has 15 residues. The V and J ends lost 0 bases and 0 bases respectively, with 9 bases between them. Germline-derived CDR1 and CDR2 are SGDLS and YYNGEE. CDR3 region: CASSVEETLNTEAFF. CDR3 coding DNA: TGTGCCAGCAGCGTAGAAGAGACATTGAACACTGAAGCTTTCTTT.